The 18 T cell receptor beta chains listed next were all sequenced from one sample in a study of T cell repertoires in cytomegalovirus infection. Their recognized antigens are unknown. TCRdb recomputed calls from the reads with MiXCR, one row per CDR3 protein. The sample has about 920,000 distinct CDR3 sequences, under 40% seen once. Sample: cultured CD8+ T cells from PBMCs, taken from culture after CMV antigen stimulation. These receptor sequences come from a human donor in good health (CMV status not recorded). Some clones in this sample may be carry-over from other donors' samples.

This clonotype has just a few counts. V usage is TRBV7-9 and J usage is TRBJ1-2; TRBD1 agrees at 7 bases. Germline CDR1 is SEHNR and CDR2 is FQNEAQ (reference sequence). The CDR3 contains 13 residues. Trimming took 3 bases from V and 4 from J; bases not matched to a gene: 2. In DNA form, the CDR3 reads TGTGCCAGCAGCTTGGGACAGACCTATGGCTACACCTTC. It specifies CASSLGQTYGYTF. The whole variable domain, remainder taken from reference TRBV7-9 and TRBJ1-2, is DTGVSQNPRHKITKRGQNVTFRCDPISEHNRLYWYRQTLGQGPEFLTYFQNEAQLEKSRLLSDRFSAERPKGSFSTLEIQRTEQGDSAMYLCASSLGQTYGYTFGSGTRLTVV.

V is TRBV19 and J is TRBJ1-4; no firm D call. The CDR3 is made up of 16 amino acids. The V gene's germline CDR1 is LNHDA and CDR2 SQIVND (reference sequence). V was shortened by 5 bases and J by 5 bases, with 18 bases between the two germline ends. In DNA form, the CDR3 reads TGTGCCAGTAGTGATACCGACGGAGTCGGGAATGAAAAACTGTTTTTT. It yields the protein CASSDTDGVGNEKLFF.

V and J are TRBV3-1 and TRBJ1-5; unclear D gene. The germline gives CDR1 LGHDT, CDR2 YNNKEL (reference sequence). Trimming took 4 bases from V and 5 from J, leaving 18 bases between them. This CDR3 spans 16 amino acids. The CDR3 loop is CASSPRYTRLDQPQHF. CDR3 coding DNA: TGTGCCAGCAGCCCCCGTTATACGAGATTGGATCAGCCCCAGCATTTT.

This clonotype was recorded once. The chain joins TRBV10-3 to TRBJ1-3; D remains ambiguous. This CDR3 region has 12 residues. V was trimmed by 8 bases and J by 6 bases, leaving 11 bases between them. The germline V gene has CDR1 ENHRY and CDR2 SYGVKD. CDR3 loop: CAIRKEENTIYF. The DNA of the CDR3 is TGTGCCATCCGTAAGGAGGAAAACACCATATATTTT.

The CDR3 region is CSVMTGDYGYTF. The CDR3 coding sequence is TGCAGCGTGATGACAGGGGACTATGGCTACACCTTC. The rearrangement uses TRBV29-1 and TRBJ1-2; 8 bases fit TRBD1. Germline V gene lookup returns CDR1 SQVTM and CDR2 ANQGSEA. The V gene end was trimmed by 6 bases and the J gene end by 3 bases; junction bases not matched to a gene: 3. The CDR3 is 12 residues long.

The sample holds one count of this clonotype. The CDR3, as DNA: TGTGCCAGCAGCCCCGTGGGTGGCTACTCTGGAAACACCATATATTTT. Its translation is CASSPVGGYSGNTIYF. V gene TRBV9 combines with J gene TRBJ1-3; no clear D. Looked up from germline, CDR1 is SGDLS and CDR2 is YYNGEE. The CDR3 is 16 amino acids. The ends were cut back, 4 bases at V and 0 bases at J, with 14 bases in the middle.

This clonotype appeared a single time. The chain has TRBV7-4 and TRBJ1-2, with D maybe TRBD1 (5 bases). Germline V lookup: CDR1 SGHVT, CDR2 SQSDAQ. The CDR3 is 13 residues long. The V and J ends lost 2 bases and 4 bases respectively, with 8 bases between them. In DNA form, the CDR3 reads TGTGCCAGCAGCTTACCAGGGTTCTATGGCTACACCTTC. This translates into CASSLPGFYGYTF.

This clonotype was seen a few times. The rearrangement links TRBV4-3 to TRBJ2-3, with D perhaps matching TRBD2 (6 bases). This CDR3 spans 15 amino acids. Trimming shortened V by 0 bases and J by 5 bases, and 12 bases separated the two germline ends. Germline CDR1 reads LGHNA; CDR2 reads YSLEER. The CDR3 spells CASSQDVLALDTQYF. The DNA for the CDR3 is TGCGCCAGCAGCCAAGATGTCCTAGCGTTAGATACGCAGTATTTT.

This chain connects TRBV12-3 or TRBV12-4 to TRBJ2-7, with a tentative D call TRBD2 (6 bases). The CDR3 loop spans 14 amino acids. V was pared by 2 bases and J by 3 bases, with 11 bases between. CDR3 loop: CASSLRRGFYEQYF. The CDR3 region has the DNA TGTGCCAGCAGTTTACGTCGGGGGTTCTACGAGCAGTACTTC.

The V call is TRBV5-1, the J call TRBJ2-2, with 10 bases fitting TRBD1. The junction had 9 bases not matched to a gene; V was cut back by 4 bases and J by 6 bases. Germline-derived CDR1 and CDR2 are SGHRS and YFSETQ. This CDR3 contains 16 residues. The chain's CDR3 is CASSPIQGQGPGELFF. CDR3 DNA sequence: TGCGCCAGCAGCCCTATTCAGGGACAGGGGCCCGGGGAGCTGTTTTTT.

This clonotype was found a few times. This chain links TRBV7-9 with TRBJ2-1, with 9 positions matching TRBD2. The CDR3 length is 18 residues. Germline V CDR1 and CDR2: SEHNR, FQNEAQ (reference sequence). The V gene end was trimmed by 0 bases and the J gene end by 4 bases; junction bases not matched to a gene: 10. The CDR3 DNA is TGTGCCAGCAGCTTAGCATCTTTAGCGGGGGCGCCATACAATGAGCAGTTCTTC. Protein sequence: CASSLASLAGAPYNEQFF. Filled out from reference TRBV7-9 and TRBJ2-1, the complete variable domain reads DTGVSQNPRHKITKRGQNVTFRCDPISEHNRLYWYRQTLGQGPEFLTYFQNEAQLEKSRLLSDRFSAERPKGSFSTLEIQRTEQGDSAMYLCASSLASLAGAPYNEQFFGPGTRLTVL.

The chain joins TRBV27 to TRBJ2-5; D assignment may be TRBD1 or TRBD2 (7 bases each). Trimming stripped 1 base from V and 3 bases from J, with 12 bases between. Germline CDR1 is MNHEY and CDR2 is SMNVEV (reference sequence). The CDR3 covers 15 residues. This CDR3 reads CASSLFSGGEETQYF. The CDR3 nucleotides read TGTGCCAGCAGTTTATTCTCAGGGGGGGAAGAGACCCAGTACTTC.

The rearrangement links TRBV27 to TRBJ2-1; tentatively, D is TRBD1 or TRBD2 (5 bases each). CDR1 and CDR2 (germline): MNHEY, SMNVEV (reference sequence). The CDR3 loop spans 14 amino acids. With 5 bases removed from V and 8 bases from J, the gap between germline ends came to 16 bases. CDR3 sequence reads: CASSPRSWDDEQFF. The CDR3 DNA is TGTGCCAGCAGTCCCCGGTCGTGGGACGATGAGCAGTTCTTC.

V usage is TRBV27 and J usage is TRBJ2-2; D is ambiguous. The germline V gene has CDR1 MNHEY and CDR2 SMNVEV (reference sequence). The CDR3 extends over 12 amino acids. V was pared by 6 bases and J by 8 bases, with 10 bases between. CDR3 in amino acids: CASRTPWGELFF. CDR3 bases: TGTGCCAGCAGGACGCCGTGGGGGGAGCTGTTTTTT.

The chain has TRBV6-8 and TRBJ2-3; D is tentatively TRBD1 or TRBD2 (5 bases each). The V gene's germline CDR1 is MNHGY and CDR2 SAAAGT. V was trimmed by 7 bases and J by 5 bases, leaving 25 bases between them. CDR3 length: 17 amino acids. The CDR3 spells CASILTSGLLRGDTQYF. The CDR3 DNA is TGTGCCAGCATCCTAACCTCGGGCCTCCTGAGGGGAGATACGCAGTATTTT.

The CDR3 protein is CSARELAGGQEDTQYF. The CDR3 nucleotides read TGCAGTGCTAGAGAACTAGCGGGGGGTCAGGAAGATACGCAGTATTTT. This chain connects TRBV20-1 to TRBJ2-3; TRBD2 matches 12 bases. J gave up 5 bases and V 0 bases, and 6 bases lay outside the gene matches. Germline V gives CDR1 DFQATT, CDR2 SNEGSKA (reference sequence). The CDR3 has 16 residues.

The chain is built from TRBV10-2 and TRBJ2-5; D is uncertain. Trimming cost V 0 bases and J 7 bases, with 18 bases left between them. The CDR3 has 16 amino acids. CDR1 and CDR2 (germline): WSHSY, SAAADI. The CDR3 bases are TGCGCCAGCAGTGAGTCGATATCTGGCTCATGGGGGACCCAGTACTTC. Protein: CASSESISGSWGTQYF.

This clonotype turned up a few times. The CDR3 DNA is TGTGCCAGCAATGCAGGGATGGGGTACGAGCAGTACGTC. Translating it yields CASNAGMGYEQYV. This chain joins TRBV6-1 and TRBJ2-7, with D tentatively TRBD1 (5 bases). There are 13 residues in the CDR3. With 7 bases removed from V and 4 bases from J, the gap between germline ends came to 14 bases. The germline V gene encodes CDR1 MNHNS and CDR2 SASEGT.